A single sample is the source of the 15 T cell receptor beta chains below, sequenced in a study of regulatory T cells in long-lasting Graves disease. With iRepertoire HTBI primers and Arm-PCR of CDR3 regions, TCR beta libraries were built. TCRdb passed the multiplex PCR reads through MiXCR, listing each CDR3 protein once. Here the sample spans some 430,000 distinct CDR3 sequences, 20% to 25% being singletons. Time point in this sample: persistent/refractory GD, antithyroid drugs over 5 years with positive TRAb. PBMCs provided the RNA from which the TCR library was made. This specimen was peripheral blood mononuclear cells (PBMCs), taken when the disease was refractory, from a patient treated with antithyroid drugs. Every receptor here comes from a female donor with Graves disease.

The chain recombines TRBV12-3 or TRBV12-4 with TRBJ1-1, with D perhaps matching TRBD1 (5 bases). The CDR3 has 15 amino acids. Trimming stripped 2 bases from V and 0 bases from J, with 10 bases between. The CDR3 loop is CASSLLGTMNTEAFF. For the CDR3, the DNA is TGTGCCAGCAGTTTACTTGGGACGATGAACACTGAAGCTTTCTTT.

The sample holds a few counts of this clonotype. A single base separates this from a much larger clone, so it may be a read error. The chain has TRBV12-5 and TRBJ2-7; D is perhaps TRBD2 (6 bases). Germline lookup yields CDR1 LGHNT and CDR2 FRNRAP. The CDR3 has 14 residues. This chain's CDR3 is CASGLDGGRYEQHF. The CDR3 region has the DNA TGTGCTAGTGGTTTGGACGGGGGTCGGTACGAGCAGCACTTC.

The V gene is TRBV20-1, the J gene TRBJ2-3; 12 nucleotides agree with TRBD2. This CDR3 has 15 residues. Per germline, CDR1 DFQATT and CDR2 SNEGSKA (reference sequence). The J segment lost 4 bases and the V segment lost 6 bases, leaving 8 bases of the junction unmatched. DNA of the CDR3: TGCAGTGCCCCCGGGGCTAGCGGGAGGGCAGATACGCAGTATTTT. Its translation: CSAPGASGRADTQYF.

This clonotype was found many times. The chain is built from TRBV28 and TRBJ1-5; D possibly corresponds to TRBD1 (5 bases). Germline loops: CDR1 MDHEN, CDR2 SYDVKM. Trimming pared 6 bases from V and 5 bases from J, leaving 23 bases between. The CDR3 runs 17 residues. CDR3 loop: CASSPPLRAGLHQPQHF. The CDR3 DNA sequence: TGTGCCAGCAGCCCTCCCTTACGGGCAGGGCTGCATCAGCCCCAGCATTTT.

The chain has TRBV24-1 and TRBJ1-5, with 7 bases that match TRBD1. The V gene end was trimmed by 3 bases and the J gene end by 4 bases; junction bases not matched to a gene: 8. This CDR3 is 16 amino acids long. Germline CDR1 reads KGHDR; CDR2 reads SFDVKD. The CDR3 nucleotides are TGTGCCACCAGTGATGCTAGGGACAGACCTAATCAGCCCCAGCATTTT. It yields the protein CATSDARDRPNQPQHF.

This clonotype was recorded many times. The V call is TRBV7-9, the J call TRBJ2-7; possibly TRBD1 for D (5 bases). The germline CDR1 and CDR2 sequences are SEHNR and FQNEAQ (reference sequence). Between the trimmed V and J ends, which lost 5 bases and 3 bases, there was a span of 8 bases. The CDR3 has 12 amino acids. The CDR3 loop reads CASSVDSYEQYF. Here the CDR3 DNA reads TGTGCCAGCAGCGTAGACAGCTACGAGCAGTACTTC.

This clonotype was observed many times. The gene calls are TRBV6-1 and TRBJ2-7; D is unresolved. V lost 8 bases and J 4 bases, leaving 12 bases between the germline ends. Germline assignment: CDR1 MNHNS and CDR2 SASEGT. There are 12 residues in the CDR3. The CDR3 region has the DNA TGTGCCAGCCGTAGGTTTCATTACGAGCAGTACTTC. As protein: CASRRFHYEQYF.

The DNA for the CDR3 is TGTGCCAGCAGCTTAGGGTGGCGGGAAGGGGGCAATCAGCCCCAGCATTTT. As protein: CASSLGWREGGNQPQHF. This chain links TRBV7-8 with TRBJ1-5, with D perhaps TRBD1 (5 bases). The germline V gene encodes CDR1 SGHVS and CDR2 FQNEAQ. V lost 1 base to trimming and J lost 2 bases, with 15 bases between them. This CDR3 contains 17 residues.

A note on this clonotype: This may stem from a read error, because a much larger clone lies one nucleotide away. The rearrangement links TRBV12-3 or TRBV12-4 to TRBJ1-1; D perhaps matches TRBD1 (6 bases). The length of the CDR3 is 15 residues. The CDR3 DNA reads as TGTGCCAGCAGTTTTACAGGGAGTCCTGTCACTGGAGCTTTCTTT. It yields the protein CASSFTGSPVTGAFF.

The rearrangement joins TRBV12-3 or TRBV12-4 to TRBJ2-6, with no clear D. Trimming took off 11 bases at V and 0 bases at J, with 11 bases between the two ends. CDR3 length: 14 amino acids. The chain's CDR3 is CAGCLHSGANVLTF. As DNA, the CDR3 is TGTGCCGGCTGTCTCCACTCTGGGGCCAACGTCCTGACTTTC.

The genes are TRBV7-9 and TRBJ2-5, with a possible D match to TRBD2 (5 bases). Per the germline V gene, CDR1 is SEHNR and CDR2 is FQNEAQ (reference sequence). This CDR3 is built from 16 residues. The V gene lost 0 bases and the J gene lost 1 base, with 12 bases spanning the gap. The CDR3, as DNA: TGTGCCAGCAGCTTAGCGTTAGAGGGTCGCCAAGAGACCCAGTACTTC. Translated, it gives CASSLALEGRQETQYF.

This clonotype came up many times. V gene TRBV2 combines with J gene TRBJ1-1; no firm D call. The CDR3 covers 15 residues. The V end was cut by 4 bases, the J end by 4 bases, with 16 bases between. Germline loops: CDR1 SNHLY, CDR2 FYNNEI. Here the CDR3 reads CASSGEEPGGTEAFF. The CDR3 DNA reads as TGTGCCAGCAGTGGGGAGGAACCCGGAGGCACTGAAGCTTTCTTT.

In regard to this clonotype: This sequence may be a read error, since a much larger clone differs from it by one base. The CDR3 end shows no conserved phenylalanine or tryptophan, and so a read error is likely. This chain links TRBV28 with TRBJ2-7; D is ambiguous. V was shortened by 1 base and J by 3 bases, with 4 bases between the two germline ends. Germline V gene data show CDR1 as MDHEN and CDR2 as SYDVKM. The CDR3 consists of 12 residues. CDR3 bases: TGTGCCAGCAGTTTATACAGCTACGAGCAGTACTCC. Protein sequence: CASSLYSYEQYS.

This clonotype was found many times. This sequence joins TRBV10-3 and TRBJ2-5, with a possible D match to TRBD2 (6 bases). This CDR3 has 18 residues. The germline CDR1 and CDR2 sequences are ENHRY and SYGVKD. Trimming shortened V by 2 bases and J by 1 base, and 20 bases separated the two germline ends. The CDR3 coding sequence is TGTGCCATCAGTGAGCGGGAACCGGGACTCACCGTCCAAGAGACCCAGTACTTC. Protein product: CAISEREPGLTVQETQYF.

CDR3 DNA: TGTGCCAGCAGTTGGGTAGCGGGGGGGAGTCTCTACGAGCAGTACTTC. This translates into CASSWVAGGSLYEQYF. The rearrangement links TRBV27 to TRBJ2-7, with TRBD2 matching over 11 bases. The CDR3 consists of 16 residues. CDR1 and CDR2 from the germline V gene are MNHEY and SMNVEV (reference sequence). V dropped 4 bases and J dropped 3; count of bases not matched to a gene: 8.